This entry features one T cell receptor (beta chain) sequence. Its antigen remains unknown. The germline gives CDR1 SEHNR, CDR2 FQNEAQ (reference sequence). V shed 5 bases and J shed 1 base, with 12 bases lying between them. This CDR3 contains 15 residues. Libraries were prepared by immunoSEQ multiplex PCR; TCRdb keeps only in-frame clonotypes and omits some of them. Of some 25,000 clones listed, 70% to 85% are singletons. The data originate from a study of somatic mutations in cytotoxic T cells in rheumatoid arthritis. Turning to the study itself: Selected T-cell populations stained with V beta antibodies were isolated by flow sorting to nearly 100% purity; these included V beta1+ cells subjected to TCRB sequencing.

Study-wide results and limits: Rising age went with increasing CD8+ clonality in rheumatoid arthritis patients; healthy controls showed no such increase. With roughly 63 patients examined, under 10 had a largest CD8+ clone exceeding 20% of CD8+ cells. The clonality of CD8+ T cells was not significantly different between rheumatoid arthritis patients and age-matched healthy controls.

This chain joins TRBV7-9 and TRBJ2-1, with TRBD2 as a possible D gene (6 bases). Sequencing used CD8+ T cells sorted from blood. The receptor's source is a woman younger than 35 in good health. The CDR3 region is CASSLSRGSYNEQFF. CDR3 DNA sequence: TGTGCCAGCAGCCTCTCTCGGGGGTCCTACAATGAGCAGTTCTTC.